The 7 T cell receptor beta chains below were found in one sample sequenced in a study of T cell repertoires in cytomegalovirus infection. No antigens are known for them. MiXCR was run by TCRdb on the reads, yielding one entry per CDR3 protein. This sample has 800,000 to 950,000 distinct CDR3 sequences, with around a third found just once. Sequences were derived from cultured CD8+ T cells from PBMCs, sampled from culture after CMV antigen stimulation. These receptors came from a human donor in good health (CMV status not recorded). Some clones in this sample may be carry-over from other donors' samples.

J is TRBJ1-6 and V is TRBV27; TRBD1 matches 7 bases. The CDR3 length is 17 residues. Germline CDR1 is MNHEY and CDR2 is SMNVEV (reference sequence). V trimming: 5 bases; J trimming: 3 bases; junction bases outside the gene matches: 10. The CDR3: CASSDSGTVLYNSPLHF. The CDR3 DNA sequence: TGTGCCAGCAGTGACTCCGGGACAGTTCTCTATAATTCACCCCTCCACTTT.

J is TRBJ2-1 and V is TRBV27; D is perhaps TRBD2 (7 bases). V lost 0 bases and J lost 9, with 15 bases in between. The CDR3 consists of 15 residues. The germline V gene encodes CDR1 MNHEY and CDR2 SMNVEV (reference sequence). CDR3 residues: CASSLSWGGRGEQFF. For the CDR3, the DNA is TGTGCCAGCAGTTTATCGTGGGGGGGCCGGGGTGAGCAGTTCTTC.

V gene TRBV19 combines with J gene TRBJ1-6, with D possibly being TRBD1 (6 bases). Germline assignment: CDR1 LNHDA and CDR2 SQIVND (reference sequence). This CDR3 comprises 16 residues. Trimming removed 8 bases from V and 0 bases from J, with 14 bases in between. In nucleotides, the CDR3 is TGTGCCAGTGCCGGACAGACGAGCTCCTATAATTCACCCCTCCACTTT. This sequence encodes CASAGQTSSYNSPLHF. Supplemented by reference TRBV19 and TRBJ1-6, the full variable domain reads DGGITQSPKYLFRKEGQNVTLSCEQNLNHDAMYWYRQDPGQGLRLIYYSQIVNDFQKGDIAEGYSVSREKKESFPLTVTSAQKNPTAFYLCASAGQTSSYNSPLHFGNGTRLTVT.

V is TRBV6-1 and J is TRBJ1-4; no clear D. Trimming left V 1 base short and J 6 bases short, with 9 bases between. Germline CDR1 and CDR2: MNHNS and SASEGT. The CDR3 is made up of 14 amino acids. The DNA for the CDR3 is TGTGCCAGCAGTGAAGGGGTTCTCGATGAAAAACTGTTTTTT. Translation: CASSEGVLDEKLFF.

This clonotype was observed a handful of times. This sequence joins TRBV7-9 and TRBJ2-1; no reliable D call. Germline CDR1 is SEHNR and CDR2 is FQNEAQ (reference sequence). Trimming took 4 bases from V and 2 from J, leaving 9 bases between them. CDR3 length equals 14 residues. This CDR3 is CASSSWLAYNEQFF. The CDR3 bases are TGTGCCAGCAGCTCCTGGCTGGCCTACAATGAGCAGTTCTTC.

This clonotype was seen a few times. The V call is TRBV6-1, the J call TRBJ2-3; TRBD2 matches 9 bases. The germline V gene has CDR1 MNHNS and CDR2 SASEGT. V was pared by 4 bases and J by 4 bases, with 9 bases of the junction left unmatched. This CDR3 is built from 16 residues. CDR3 amino acids: CASSGLAGPGADTQYF. The CDR3 nucleotides are TGTGCCAGCAGTGGGCTAGCGGGGCCGGGAGCAGATACGCAGTATTTT.

The chain has TRBV4-1 and TRBJ2-7; D is unclear. The CDR3 contains 14 residues. V was trimmed by 0 bases and J by 4 bases, leaving 10 bases between them. Germline-derived CDR1 and CDR2 are MGHRA and YSYEKL. CDR3 nucleotide sequence: TGCGCCAGCAGCCAAGATCTTGTCGTGTACGAGCAGTACTTC. Its protein is CASSQDLVVYEQYF.